This TCR beta chain derives from a study of CD8 T cells in Susac syndrome. Isolation of CD8+ and CD4+ T cells was performed negatively, whereas enrichment of TEMRA cells was done by FACS. RNA totalling roughly 0.45 to 1 ug underwent reverse transcription with random hexamers. MiXCR was run by TCRdb on the immunoSEQ multiplex PCR reads, yielding one entry per CDR3 protein. The sample has about 300,000 distinct CDR3 sequences, approximately 91% seen once. In germline, CDR1 is LNHDA, CDR2 SQIVND (reference sequence). This CDR3 is 15 amino acids long. Germline trimming cut 7 bases from V and 0 bases from J; bases unmatched to any gene: 4.

This receptor was taken from a human donor with multiple sclerosis. The gene calls are TRBV19 and TRBJ2-2; the match to TRBD1 covers 8 bases. Specimen: CD8+ T cells from PBMCs. The CDR3 DNA reads as TGTGCCAGTAAAAGGGGACAGGCGAACACCGGGGAGCTGTTTTTT. Protein: CASKRGQANTGELFF.